This T cell receptor beta chain was recovered during a study of stem cell transplantation in POMP-related autoinflammatory disease. Study-wide background: Defective thymoproteasomes were hypothesized to impair CD8+ T-cell positive selection.

Some clones are missing from TCRdb's copy, which holds only in-frame ones; the method was immunoSEQ multiplex PCR. The repertoire consists of about 26,000 clones, with roughly 80% occurring once and the leading ten covering less than 3%. Germline V gives CDR1 ENHRY, CDR2 SYGVKD. The CDR3 has 21 residues. The J segment lost 2 bases and the V segment lost 7 bases, leaving 23 bases of the junction unmatched. The sample in question was CD4+ T cells from PBMCs, obtained before stem cell transplantation. The rearrangement links TRBV10-3 to TRBJ2-1; TRBD2 matches at 10 bases. The sequence was collected from a human donor with POMP-related autoinflammation and immune dysregulation (PRAID). The CDR3 loop reads CAITPTRLAGLGPGTYNEQFF. For the CDR3, the DNA is TGTGCCATCACCCCCACGCGACTAGCGGGTTTAGGCCCGGGCACCTACAATGAGCAGTTCTTC.